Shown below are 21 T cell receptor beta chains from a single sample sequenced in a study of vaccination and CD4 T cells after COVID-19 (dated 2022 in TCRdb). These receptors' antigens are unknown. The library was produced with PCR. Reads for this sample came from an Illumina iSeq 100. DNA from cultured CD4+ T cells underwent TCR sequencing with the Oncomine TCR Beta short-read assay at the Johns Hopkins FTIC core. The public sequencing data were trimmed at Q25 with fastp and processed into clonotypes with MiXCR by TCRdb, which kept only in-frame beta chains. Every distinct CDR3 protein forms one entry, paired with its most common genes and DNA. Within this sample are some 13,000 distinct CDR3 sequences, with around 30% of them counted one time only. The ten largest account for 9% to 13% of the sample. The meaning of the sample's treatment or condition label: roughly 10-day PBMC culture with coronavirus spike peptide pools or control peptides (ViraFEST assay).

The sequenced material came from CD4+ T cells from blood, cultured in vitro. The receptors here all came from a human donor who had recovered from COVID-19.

CDR3 nucleotide sequence: TGTGCCAGTACGACCTGGGAGGGGACTGAAGCTTTCTTT. This sequence encodes CASTTWEGTEAFF. The chain carries TRBV19 and TRBJ1-1; weak D call: TRBD1 (5 bases). CDR3 length: 13 residues. Germline CDR1 and CDR2: LNHDA and SQIVND (reference sequence). V lost 7 bases and J 5 bases, leaving 14 bases between the germline ends.

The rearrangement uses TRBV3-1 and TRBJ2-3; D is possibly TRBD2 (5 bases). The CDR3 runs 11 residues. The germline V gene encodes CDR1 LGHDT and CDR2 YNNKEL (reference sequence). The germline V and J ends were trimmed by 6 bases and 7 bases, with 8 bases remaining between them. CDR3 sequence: CASRGENTQYF. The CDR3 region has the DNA TGTGCCAGCAGGGGAGAGAATACGCAGTATTTT.

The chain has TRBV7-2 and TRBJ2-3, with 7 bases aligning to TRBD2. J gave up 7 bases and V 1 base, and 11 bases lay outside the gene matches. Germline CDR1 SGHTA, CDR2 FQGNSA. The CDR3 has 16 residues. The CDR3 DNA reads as TGTGCCAGCAGCTTAGGGCGGGGGAGGGTAAGAAATACGCAGTATTTT. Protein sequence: CASSLGRGRVRNTQYF.

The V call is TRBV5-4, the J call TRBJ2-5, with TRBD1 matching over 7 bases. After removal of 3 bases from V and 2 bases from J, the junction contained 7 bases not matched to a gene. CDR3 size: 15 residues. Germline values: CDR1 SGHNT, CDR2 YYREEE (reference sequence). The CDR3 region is CASSSRTGIQETQYF. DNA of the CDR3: TGTGCCAGCAGCTCACGGACAGGTATTCAAGAGACCCAGTACTTC.

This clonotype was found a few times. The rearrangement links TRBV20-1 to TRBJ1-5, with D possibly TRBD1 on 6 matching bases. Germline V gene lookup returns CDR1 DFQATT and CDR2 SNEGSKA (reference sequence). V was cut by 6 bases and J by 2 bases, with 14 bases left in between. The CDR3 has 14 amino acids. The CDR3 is CSAKDSRRNQPQHF. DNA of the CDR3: TGCAGTGCCAAGGACAGTCGACGCAATCAGCCCCAGCATTTT.

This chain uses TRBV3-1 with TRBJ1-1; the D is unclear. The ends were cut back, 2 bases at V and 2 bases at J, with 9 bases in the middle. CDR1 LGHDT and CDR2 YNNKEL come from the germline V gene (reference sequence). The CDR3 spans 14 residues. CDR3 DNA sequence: TGTGCCAGCAGCCAACTACCAGCAAACACTGAAGCTTTCTTT. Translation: CASSQLPANTEAFF. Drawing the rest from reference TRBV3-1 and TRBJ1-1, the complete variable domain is DTAVSQTPKYLVTQMGNDKSIKCEQNLGHDTMYWYKQDSKKFLKIMFSYNNKELIINETVPNRFSPKSPDKAHLNLHINSLELGDSAVYFCASSQLPANTEAFFGQGTRLTVV.

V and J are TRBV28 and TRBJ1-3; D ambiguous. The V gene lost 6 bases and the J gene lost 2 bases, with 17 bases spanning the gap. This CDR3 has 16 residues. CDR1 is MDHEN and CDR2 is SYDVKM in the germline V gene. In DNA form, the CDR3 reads TGTGCCAGCAGCAGATTTACCGGCAGAACTGGAAACACCATATATTTT. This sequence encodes CASSRFTGRTGNTIYF.

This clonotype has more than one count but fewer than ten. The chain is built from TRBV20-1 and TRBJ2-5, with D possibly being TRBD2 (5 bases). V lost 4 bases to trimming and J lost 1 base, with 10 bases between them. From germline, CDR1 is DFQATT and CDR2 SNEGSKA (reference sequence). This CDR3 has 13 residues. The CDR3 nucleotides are TGCAGTGCTACCCCTGGACTCCAAGAGACCCAGTACTTC. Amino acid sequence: CSATPGLQETQYF.

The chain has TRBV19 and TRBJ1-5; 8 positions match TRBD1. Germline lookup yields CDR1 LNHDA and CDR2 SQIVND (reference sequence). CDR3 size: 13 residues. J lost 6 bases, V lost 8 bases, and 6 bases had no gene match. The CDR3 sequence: CASRAGGGQPQHF. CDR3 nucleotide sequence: TGTGCCAGTCGGGCAGGGGGCGGTCAGCCCCAGCATTTT.

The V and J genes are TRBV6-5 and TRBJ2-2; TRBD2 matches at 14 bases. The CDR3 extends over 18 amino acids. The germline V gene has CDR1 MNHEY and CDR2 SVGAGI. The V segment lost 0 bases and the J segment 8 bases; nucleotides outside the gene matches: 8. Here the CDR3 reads CASSYSTGLAGGGGELFF. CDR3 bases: TGTGCCAGCAGTTACTCGACTGGACTAGCGGGAGGTGGGGGGGAGCTGTTTTTT.

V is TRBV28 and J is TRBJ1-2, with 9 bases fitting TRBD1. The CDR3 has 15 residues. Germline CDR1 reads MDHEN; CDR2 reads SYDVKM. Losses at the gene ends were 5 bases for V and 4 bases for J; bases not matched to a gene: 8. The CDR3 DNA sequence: TGTGCCAGCAGTCCCCGACAGGGGGGAGCCTATGGCTACACCTTC. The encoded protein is CASSPRQGGAYGYTF.

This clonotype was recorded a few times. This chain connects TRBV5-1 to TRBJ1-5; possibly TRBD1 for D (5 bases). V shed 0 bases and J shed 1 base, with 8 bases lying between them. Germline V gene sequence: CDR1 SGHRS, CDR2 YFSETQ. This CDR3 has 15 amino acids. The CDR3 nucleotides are TGCGCCAGCAGCTTGGGGGGCACCAGCAATCAGCCCCAGCATTTT. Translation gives CASSLGGTSNQPQHF.

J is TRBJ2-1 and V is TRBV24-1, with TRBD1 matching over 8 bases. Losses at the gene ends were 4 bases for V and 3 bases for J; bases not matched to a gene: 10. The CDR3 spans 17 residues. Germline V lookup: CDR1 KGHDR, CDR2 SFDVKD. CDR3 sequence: CATSEGGQGRIYNEQFF. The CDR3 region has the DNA TGTGCCACCAGTGAGGGAGGACAGGGAAGGATCTACAATGAGCAGTTCTTC.

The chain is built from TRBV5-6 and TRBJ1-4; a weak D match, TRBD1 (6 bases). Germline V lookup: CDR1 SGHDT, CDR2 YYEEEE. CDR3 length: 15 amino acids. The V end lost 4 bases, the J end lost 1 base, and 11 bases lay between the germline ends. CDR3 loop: CASSPSTGTNEKLFF. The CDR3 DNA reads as TGTGCCAGCAGCCCGTCGACAGGAACTAATGAAAAACTGTTTTTT. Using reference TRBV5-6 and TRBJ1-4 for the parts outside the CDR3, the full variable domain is DAGVTQSPTHLIKTRGQQVTLRCSPKSGHDTVSWYQQALGQGPQFIFQYYEEEERQRGNFPDRFSGHQFPNYSSELNVNALLLGDSALYLCASSPSTGTNEKLFFGSGTQLSVL.

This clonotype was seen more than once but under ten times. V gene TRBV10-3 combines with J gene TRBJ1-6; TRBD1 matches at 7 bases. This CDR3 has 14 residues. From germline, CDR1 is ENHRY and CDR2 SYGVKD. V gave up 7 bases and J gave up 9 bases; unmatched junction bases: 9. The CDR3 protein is CAITEGGGGSPLHF. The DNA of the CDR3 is TGTGCCATCACCGAGGGAGGGGGCGGTTCACCCCTCCACTTT.

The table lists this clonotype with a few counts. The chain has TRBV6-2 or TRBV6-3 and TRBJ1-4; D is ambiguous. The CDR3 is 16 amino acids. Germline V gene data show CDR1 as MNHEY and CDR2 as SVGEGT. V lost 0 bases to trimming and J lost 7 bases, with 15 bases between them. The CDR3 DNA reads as TGTGCCAGCAGTTACTCAAGGGCCGGCTATGGTGAAAAACTGTTTTTT. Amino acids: CASSYSRAGYGEKLFF.

The CDR3 DNA is TGCGGGGCAGCGGGAGAAGAGACCCAGTACTTC. It specifies CGAAGEETQYF. This rearrangement joins TRBV20-1 to TRBJ2-5; TRBD2 matches at 8 bases. Germline V lookup: CDR1 DFQATT, CDR2 SNEGSKA (reference sequence). The CDR3 has 11 residues.

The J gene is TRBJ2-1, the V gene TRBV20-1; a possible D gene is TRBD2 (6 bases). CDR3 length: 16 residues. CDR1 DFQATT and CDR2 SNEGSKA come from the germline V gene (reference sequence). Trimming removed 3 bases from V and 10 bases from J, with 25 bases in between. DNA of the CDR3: TGCAGTGCTAGTTGGTTCTGGCGGGATCGCCCCACGGAGCAGTTCTTC. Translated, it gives CSASWFWRDRPTEQFF.

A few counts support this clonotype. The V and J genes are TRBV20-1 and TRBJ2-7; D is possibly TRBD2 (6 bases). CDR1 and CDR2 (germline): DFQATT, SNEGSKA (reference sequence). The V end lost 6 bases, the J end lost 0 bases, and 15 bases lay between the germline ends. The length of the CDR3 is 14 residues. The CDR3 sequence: CSAPKRRGSYEQYF. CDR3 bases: TGCAGTGCCCCCAAGAGGCGGGGCTCCTACGAGCAGTACTTC.

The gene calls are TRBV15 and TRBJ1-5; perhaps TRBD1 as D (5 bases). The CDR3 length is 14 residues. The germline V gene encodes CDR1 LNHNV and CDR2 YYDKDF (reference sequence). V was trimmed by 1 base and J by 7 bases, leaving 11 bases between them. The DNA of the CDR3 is TGTGCCACCAGCAGAGCAGGGTCGGACCAGCCCCAGCATTTT. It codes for CATSRAGSDQPQHF.

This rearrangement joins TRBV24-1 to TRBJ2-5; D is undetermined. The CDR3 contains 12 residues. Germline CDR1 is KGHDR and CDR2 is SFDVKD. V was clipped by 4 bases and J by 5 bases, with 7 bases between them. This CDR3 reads CATSDYLETQYF. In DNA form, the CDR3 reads TGTGCCACCAGTGACTATCTCGAGACCCAGTACTTC.